A selection of T cell receptor beta chains follows, all from one sample in a study of blood T cell repertoires in COVID-19. Produced via immunoSEQ multiplex PCR; TCRdb's table is partial and in-frame only. The data contain about 270,000 clones, approximately 92% of them seen just once; the ten biggest clones take up over 2%. The sample consisted of PBMCs or T cells enriched from blood (not recorded which). These receptors all stem from a woman between 18 and 29 years old who had recovered from COVID-19. Each CDR3 is given with its conserved first and last residue. D genes are given only for firm matches. Only part of the rows carry a size: once, few, many, or a class if the clone is expanded.

CDR3 | DNA | size | J | V | D
CASSGRRSYGYTF | TGTGCCAGCAGTGGTAGACGGAGCTATGGCTACACCTTC | - | TRBJ1-2 | TRBV6-6 | -
CASSFRLFQETQYF | TGTGCCAGCAGCTTTAGACTGTTCCAAGAGACCCAGTACTTC | - | TRBJ2-5 | TRBV5-4 | -
CASSSQGLSYEQYF | TGTGCCAGCAGCTCCCAGGGGTTAAGCTACGAGCAGTACTTC | - | TRBJ2-7 | TRBV3-1/TRBV3-2 | -
CATSPSGESEETQYF | TGTGCCACCAGCCCCTCCGGGGAGAGTGAAGAGACCCAGTACTTC | - | TRBJ2-5 | TRBV15 | -
CASSEFGQPNQPQHF | TGTGCCAGCAGTGAATTCGGACAGCCCAATCAGCCCCAGCATTTT | - | TRBJ1-5 | TRBV6-1 | -
CASSLGDQPQHF | TGTGCCAGCAGCCTGGGAGATCAGCCCCAGCATTTT | - | TRBJ1-5 | TRBV7-9 | -
CASSLGTGLGYTF | TGTGCCAGCAGTCTCGGGACAGGGCTTGGCTACACCTTC | once | TRBJ1-2 | TRBV6-5 | TRBD1
CATRPGTGEGETQYF | TGTGCCACTCGGCCCGGGACAGGGGAAGGAGAGACCCAGTACTTC | - | TRBJ2-5 | TRBV24-1 | TRBD1
CASRRQGGTGELFF | TGTGCCAGCAGACGACAGGGGGGAACCGGGGAGCTGTTTTTT | - | TRBJ2-2 | TRBV7-9 | TRBD1
CASSRGHLGSMDTEAFF | TGTGCCAGCAGCCGAGGCCACCTCGGGTCTATGGACACTGAAGCTTTCTTT | few | TRBJ1-1 | TRBV6-6 | -
CSVAASGGAWSGELFF | TGCAGCGTGGCAGCTAGCGGGGGGGCCTGGAGCGGGGAGCTGTTTTTT | - | TRBJ2-2 | TRBV29-1 | TRBD2
CATSRDRGNTIYF | TGTGCCACCAGCAGAGACCGGGGAAACACCATATATTTT | - | TRBJ1-3 | TRBV15 | -
CATGLGGYEQYF | TGCGCCACCGGGCTCGGCGGGTACGAGCAGTACTTC | - | TRBJ2-7 | TRBV10-2 | -
CASSSIRGPVVTEAFF | TGTGCCAGCAGCTCAATCAGGGGGCCCGTAGTGACTGAAGCTTTCTTT | many | TRBJ1-1 | TRBV13 | TRBD1
CASTGTATNTGELFF | TGCGCCAGCACCGGGACAGCAACGAACACCGGGGAGCTGTTTTTT | - | TRBJ2-2 | TRBV5-1 | TRBD1
CASSRGDTQYF | TGTGCCAGCAGTCGGGGAGATACGCAGTATTTT | - | TRBJ2-3 | TRBV27 | -
CASSRQGLMNTEAFF | TGTGCCAGCAGTCGACAGGGCCTGATGAACACTGAAGCTTTCTTT | - | TRBJ1-1 | TRBV2 | TRBD1
CASSSRQSGWNSPLHF | TGTGCCAGCAGTTCCAGACAGTCCGGGTGGAATTCACCCCTCCACTTT | - | TRBJ1-6 | TRBV6-6 | -
CASSWGQSNYGYTF | TGCGCCAGCAGCTGGGGACAGTCTAACTATGGCTACACCTTC | - | TRBJ1-2 | TRBV5-1 | TRBD1
CASSVEQYNSPLHF | TGTGCCAGCAGCGTAGAACAGTATAATTCACCCCTCCACTTT | - | TRBJ1-6 | TRBV9 | -
CASSIWAVTGTRGYNEQFF | TGTGCCAGTAGTATATGGGCCGTGACCGGGACACGCGGCTACAATGAGCAGTTCTTC | once | TRBJ2-1 | TRBV19 | -
CAWTGASSTLHF | TGTGCCTGGACAGGGGCGTCATCCACCCTCCACTTT | - | TRBJ1-6 | TRBV30 | -
CASSPSEMNTEAFF | TGCGCCAGCAGTCCATCGGAGATGAACACTGAAGCTTTCTTT | - | TRBJ1-1 | TRBV23-1 | -
CASSIASGVVDTQYF | TGCGCCAGCAGCATAGCAAGCGGGGTTGTAGATACGCAGTATTTT | - | TRBJ2-3 | TRBV5-1 | TRBD2
CASSLDRMQETQYF | TGTGCCAGCAGCTTGGACAGAATGCAAGAGACCCAGTACTTC | - | TRBJ2-5 | TRBV5-6 | -
CASKPFSGREENTEAFF | TGTGCCAGTAAACCCTTTTCGGGGCGGGAGGAAAACACTGAAGCTTTCTTT | once | TRBJ1-1 | TRBV19 | -
CASSMRRYGYTF | TGTGCCAGTAGTATGAGGCGATATGGCTACACCTTC | once | TRBJ1-2 | TRBV19 | -
CASSPGTGNTEAFF | TGTGCCAGCAGTCCCGGGACAGGGAACACTGAAGCTTTCTTT | once | TRBJ1-1 | TRBV5-6 | TRBD1
CASSQDRDRGQNYGYTF | TGCGCCAGCAGCCAAGATCGGGACAGGGGGCAAAACTATGGCTACACCTTC | once | TRBJ1-2 | TRBV4-1 | TRBD1
CASIGTGGHHAGELFF | TGTGCCAGCATCGGCACGGGGGGGCACCACGCCGGGGAGCTGTTTTTT | - | TRBJ2-2 | TRBV2 | TRBD2
CASSLDGGPSYEQYF | TGCGCCAGCAGCTTGGACGGGGGGCCCTCCTACGAGCAGTACTTC | - | TRBJ2-7 | TRBV5-1 | -
CASSQDRDRGFGEQFF | TGCGCCAGCAGCCAAGATAGGGACAGGGGGTTTGGTGAGCAGTTCTTC | once | TRBJ2-1 | TRBV4-1 | TRBD1
CASSSPTGGNYGYTF | TGTGCCAGCAGCTCCCCGACAGGGGGAAACTATGGCTACACCTTC | - | TRBJ1-2 | TRBV7-2 | TRBD1